The 29 T cell receptor beta chains in this list originate from one sample, sequenced in a study of cytomegalovirus exposure and HLA in healthy donors. Both 60 Vbeta primers and 13 Jbeta primers went into the PCR. Profiled with immunoSEQ multiplex PCR; TCRdb holds only in-frame clones, not every one. The sample lists about 190,000 clones, around 88% occurring once. What was sequenced was PBMCs. All receptors derive from a man in his forties or fifties in good health and CMV-seropositive.

The V gene is TRBV5-6, the J gene TRBJ2-5; perhaps TRBD2 as D (5 bases). The assigned J gene may be wrong: the sequence end matches TRBJ2-7 better. Germline V gene sequence: CDR1 SGHDT, CDR2 YYEEEE. The CDR3 extends over 13 amino acids. In DNA form, the CDR3 reads TGTGCCAGCAGCCCCACGGAGGTCTACGAGCAGTACTTC. Translating gives CASSPTEVYEQYF.

The chain combines TRBV6-6 with TRBJ1-4; 7 bases match TRBD1. The trim removed 6 bases at V and 6 bases at J, leaving 7 bases unmatched. This CDR3 comprises 14 residues. The germline V gene has CDR1 MNHNY and CDR2 SVGAGI (reference sequence). This chain's CDR3 is CASSPEQGYEKLFF. In DNA, the CDR3 is TGTGCCAGCAGCCCCGAACAGGGGTATGAAAAACTGTTTTTT.

V and J are TRBV6-5 and TRBJ1-1; D ambiguous. The V end lost 10 bases, the J end lost 2 bases, and 20 bases lay between the germline ends. The germline V gene encodes CDR1 MNHEY and CDR2 SVGAGI. This CDR3 region has 15 residues. The CDR3 sequence is CATRGTGRFNTEAFF. CDR3 nucleotides: TGTGCCACCCGGGGAACGGGGAGATTTAACACTGAAGCTTTCTTT.

This clone was counted only a few times. The chain has TRBV5-5 and TRBJ2-5, with a tentative D call TRBD2 (5 bases). The DNA end is a closer match to TRBJ2-7, so the J assignment may be wrong. Germline CDR1 reads SGHKS; CDR2 reads YYEKEE (reference sequence). CDR3 length equals 14 residues. This chain's CDR3 is CASSFPSRSYEQYF. The CDR3 DNA is TGTGCCAGCAGCTTCCCTAGCCGTTCGTACGAGCAGTACTTC.

The V and J genes are TRBV25-1 and TRBJ1-1, with D unresolved. Looked up from germline, CDR1 is MGHDK and CDR2 is SYGVNS. The CDR3 has 13 amino acids. Trimming left V 8 bases short and J 1 base short, with 11 bases between. In DNA form, the CDR3 reads TGTGCCAGCCAACCGCGGGAGAACACTGAAGCTTTCTTT. The encoded protein is CASQPRENTEAFF.

The chain carries TRBV10-2 and TRBJ2-7, with TRBD2 as a possible D gene (6 bases). There are 14 residues in the CDR3. Trimming removed 2 bases at V and 2 bases at J, with 10 bases between. Germline-derived CDR1 and CDR2 are WSHSY and SAAADI. The CDR3 sequence: CASSEGTGAYEQYF. The CDR3 DNA follows: TGCGCCAGCAGTGAGGGGACTGGGGCCTACGAGCAGTACTTC.

V usage is TRBV5-4 and J usage is TRBJ2-3; 13 bases fit TRBD2. Germline CDR1 and CDR2: SGHNT and YYREEE (reference sequence). Trimming at V came to 3 bases and at J to 6 bases, leaving 10 bases not matched to a gene. The CDR3 extends over 17 amino acids. CDR3 sequence reads: CASSSAGLAGVGDTQYF. For the CDR3, the DNA is TGTGCCAGCAGCTCCGCCGGACTAGCGGGAGTGGGGGATACGCAGTATTTT. The variable domain in full, with the rest retrieved from reference TRBV5-4 and TRBJ2-3, is ETGVTQSPTHLIKTRGQQVTLRCSSQSGHNTVSWYQQALGQGPQFIFQYYREEENGRGNFPPRFSGLQFPNYSSELNVNALELDDSALYLCASSSAGLAGVGDTQYFGPGTRLTVL.

The chain links TRBV7-3 to TRBJ2-1; D is perhaps TRBD2 (6 bases). V was clipped by 5 bases and J by 7 bases, with 18 bases between them. Germline assignment: CDR1 SGHTA and CDR2 FQGTGA. The CDR3 covers 15 residues. CDR3 amino acids: CASSPGTGVFNEQFF. As DNA, the CDR3 is TGTGCCAGCAGCCCAGGTACGGGAGTCTTTAATGAGCAGTTCTTC.

V is TRBV29-1 and J is TRBJ2-5, with 10 bases that match TRBD1. This CDR3 contains 12 residues. The V gene end was trimmed by 6 bases and the J gene end by 5 bases; junction bases not matched to a gene: 3. CDR1 and CDR2 from the germline V gene are SQVTM and ANQGSEA. CDR3 loop: CSVGQGKETQYF. The CDR3 bases are TGCAGCGTGGGACAGGGGAAGGAGACCCAGTACTTC. The whole variable domain, remainder taken from reference TRBV29-1 and TRBJ2-5, is SAVISQKPSRDICQRGTSLTIQCQVDSQVTMMFWYRQQPGQSLTLIATANQGSEATYESGFVIDKFPISRPNLTFSTLTVSNMSPEDSSIYLCSVGQGKETQYFGPGTRLLVL.

The chain uses TRBV9 and TRBJ2-3, with D perhaps matching TRBD1 (6 bases). The CDR3 has 16 amino acids. CDR1 SGDLS and CDR2 YYNGEE come from the germline V gene. Trimming left V 3 bases short and J 2 bases short, with 16 bases between. The CDR3 region has the DNA TGTGCCAGCAGCGCCTTATCCAGGGGTTCCACAGATACGCAGTATTTT. It yields the protein CASSALSRGSTDTQYF. Full variable domain (missing parts from reference TRBV9 and TRBJ2-3): DSGVTQTPKHLITATGQRVTLRCSPRSGDLSVYWYQQSLDQGLQFLIQYYNGEERAKGNILERFSAQQFPDLHSELNLSSLELGDSALYFCASSALSRGSTDTQYFGPGTRLTVL.

Only one count was recorded for this clone. One end of the junction is discordant with germline, which a read error may explain. The rearrangement joins TRBV7-2 to TRBJ2-1, with D perhaps matching TRBD1 (6 bases). The CDR3 runs to 15 residues. The V gene's germline CDR1 is SGHTA and CDR2 FQGNSA. The CDR3 loop reads CAGSLLIGGAREQFF. In DNA form, the CDR3 reads TGTGCCGGCAGCTTACTTATAGGGGGAGCACGTGAGCAGTTCTTC.

The gene calls are TRBV20-1 and TRBJ1-1; D is undetermined. This CDR3 is built from 11 residues. Trimming left V 4 bases short and J 6 bases short, with 9 bases between. From germline, CDR1 is DFQATT and CDR2 SNEGSKA (reference sequence). The CDR3 sequence: CSATGEAEAFF. The CDR3 DNA is TGCAGTGCTACGGGTGAGGCTGAAGCTTTCTTT.

The chain uses TRBV7-9 and TRBJ1-1; D is undetermined. This CDR3 spans 15 amino acids. With 5 bases removed from V and 1 base from J, the gap between germline ends came to 14 bases. Germline CDR1 SEHNR, CDR2 FQNEAQ (reference sequence). The CDR3 here is CASSRPGGGNTEAFF. As DNA, the CDR3 is TGTGCCAGCAGCCGCCCCGGTGGAGGGAACACTGAAGCTTTCTTT. Full variable domain (rest looked up from reference TRBV7-9 and TRBJ1-1): DTGVSQNPRHKITKRGQNVTFRCDPISEHNRLYWYRQTLGQGPEFLTYFQNEAQLEKSRLLSDRFSAERPKGSFSTLEIQRTEQGDSAMYLCASSRPGGGNTEAFFGQGTRLTVV.

The V call is TRBV4-1, the J call TRBJ1-1; D is ambiguous. This CDR3 is built from 18 residues. CDR1 and CDR2 (germline): MGHRA, YSYEKL. With 0 bases removed from V and 0 bases from J, the gap between germline ends came to 17 bases. CDR3 bases: TGCGCCAGCAGCCAAGACGTTGAAACAGCAGACATGAACACTGAAGCTTTCTTT. Amino acids: CASSQDVETADMNTEAFF.

The gene calls are TRBV19 and TRBJ2-2; tentatively, D is TRBD2 (6 bases). Germline CDR1 reads LNHDA; CDR2 reads SQIVND (reference sequence). The CDR3 consists of 18 residues. Trimming took 3 bases from V and 5 from J, leaving 22 bases between them. CDR3 sequence: CASSMVYAGRGDTGELFF. CDR3 sequence (DNA): TGTGCCAGTAGTATGGTGTATGCGGGGCGAGGGGATACCGGGGAGCTGTTTTTT.

This clone was detected once. The chain employs TRBV30 and TRBJ2-3; D may be TRBD1 (5 bases). V was trimmed by 5 bases and J by 2 bases, leaving 11 bases between them. Germline CDR1 GTSNPN, CDR2 SVGIG (reference sequence). The CDR3 sequence is 13 residues long. The CDR3 here is CAWGARPTDTQYF. The CDR3, as DNA: TGTGCCTGGGGGGCCAGACCCACAGATACGCAGTATTTT.

V usage is TRBV6-5 and J usage is TRBJ2-1; a possible D gene is TRBD1 (5 bases). The CDR3 length is 12 residues. CDR1 and CDR2 (germline): MNHEY, SVGAGI. The germline V and J ends were trimmed by 4 bases and 12 bases, with 13 bases remaining between them. For the CDR3, the DNA is TGTGCCAGCAGTTGGGGCCCTGGTGGGCAGTTCTTC. Encoded protein: CASSWGPGGQFF.

This clone was seen a few times. The chain recombines TRBV5-4 with TRBJ1-6; no definite D call. Trimming stripped 0 bases from V and 6 bases from J, with 10 bases between. CDR3 length: 15 amino acids. Per the germline V gene, CDR1 is SGHNT and CDR2 is YYREEE (reference sequence). The CDR3 region has the DNA TGTGCCAGCAGCTTGGGGAGGGTCCTTAATTCACCCCTCCACTTT. Translated, it gives CASSLGRVLNSPLHF.

The chain is built from TRBV30 and TRBJ2-1; D possibly corresponds to TRBD1 (5 bases). The germline V gene encodes CDR1 GTSNPN and CDR2 SVGIG (reference sequence). CDR3 length: 14 residues. V lost 8 bases, J lost 3 bases, and 17 bases lay in between. The CDR3, as DNA: TGTGCCGTCAGGGTGGAGTACGGCTACAATGAGCAGTTCTTC. Encoded protein: CAVRVEYGYNEQFF.

The rearrangement joins TRBV28 to TRBJ1-5, with D perhaps matching TRBD1 (5 bases). The CDR3 covers 14 residues. Germline-derived CDR1 and CDR2 are MDHEN and SYDVKM. Trimming cost V 7 bases and J 3 bases, with 13 bases left between them. The CDR3 here is CASNWGRDNQPQHF. In DNA form, the CDR3 reads TGTGCCAGCAACTGGGGCAGGGACAATCAGCCCCAGCATTTT.

The V call is TRBV6-1, the J call TRBJ2-4; perhaps TRBD2 as D (6 bases). This CDR3 spans 14 amino acids. From germline, CDR1 is MNHNS and CDR2 SASEGT. Trimming took 3 bases from V and 6 from J, leaving 12 bases between them. CDR3 sequence reads: CASSDLQRANIQYF. CDR3 DNA: TGTGCCAGCAGTGATTTACAGCGGGCAAACATTCAGTACTTC.

This chain uses TRBV9 with TRBJ1-1, with TRBD1 as a possible D gene (6 bases). V lost 4 bases and J 4 bases, leaving 11 bases between the germline ends. The CDR3 runs 13 residues. Germline CDR1 and CDR2: SGDLS and YYNGEE. The CDR3: CASSFKGGTEAFF. DNA of the CDR3: TGTGCCAGCAGCTTCAAAGGGGGCACTGAAGCTTTCTTT.

The chain combines TRBV6-1 with TRBJ1-5; D call uncertain. The CDR3 is made up of 11 amino acids. Between the trimmed V and J ends, which lost 11 bases and 3 bases, there was a span of 8 bases. Germline assignment: CDR1 MNHNS and CDR2 SASEGT. CDR3 sequence: CAESPNQPQHF. The CDR3 coding sequence is TGTGCCGAAAGCCCCAATCAGCCCCAGCATTTT.

The CDR3 loop reads CASSPVGGFTAFF. DNA for the CDR3: TGTGCCAGTAGCCCTGTGGGAGGGTTTACGGCTTTCTTT. The chain carries TRBV19 and TRBJ1-1, with unresolved D. The CDR3 spans 13 residues. Germline V gene sequence: CDR1 LNHDA, CDR2 SQIVND (reference sequence). V was clipped by 6 bases and J by 11 bases, with 19 bases between them.

The rearrangement joins TRBV10-3 to TRBJ1-1; TRBD1 matches at 9 bases. Germline V CDR1 and CDR2: ENHRY, SYGVKD. This CDR3 is built from 15 residues. J gave up 1 base and V 11 bases, and 11 bases lay outside the gene matches. CDR3 bases: TGTGCCGTCGAACCTACAGGGGGCAGGAACACTGAAGCTTTCTTT. This translates into CAVEPTGGRNTEAFF.

The chain combines TRBV30 with TRBJ1-2; 8 nucleotides line up with TRBD1. Germline-derived CDR1 and CDR2 are GTSNPN and SVGIG (reference sequence). J gave up 4 bases and V 0 bases, and 10 bases lay outside the gene matches. The CDR3 extends over 16 amino acids. CDR3 in DNA: TGTGCCTGGAGTGTAAGGAGGACAGGGACGGGCTATGGCTACACCTTC. Encoded protein: CAWSVRRTGTGYGYTF.

This clone was detected only a few times. V and J are TRBV18 and TRBJ2-1; D possibly corresponds to TRBD1 (6 bases). The germline gives CDR1 KGHSH, CDR2 LQKENI. CDR3 length: 15 residues. V was trimmed by 1 base and J by 1 base, leaving 8 bases between them. In DNA, the CDR3 is TGTGCCAGCTCACCACAGGGGGAGTCCTACAATGAGCAGTTCTTC. This encodes CASSPQGESYNEQFF.

This clone was found a few times. The rearrangement uses TRBV11-1 and TRBJ1-2; weak D call: TRBD1 (5 bases). Germline loops: CDR1 SGHAT, CDR2 FQDESV (reference sequence). V lost 3 bases and J lost 4, with 6 bases in between. The CDR3 is 12 residues long. The CDR3 DNA reads TGTGCCAGCAGCTTCGACAGCTATGGCTACACCTTC. It is translated as CASSFDSYGYTF.

This clone was detected a few times. The J gene is TRBJ2-1, the V gene TRBV6-4; 9 bases agree with TRBD1. In germline, CDR1 is MRHNA, CDR2 SNTAGT. V trimming: 5 bases; J trimming: 3 bases; junction bases outside the gene matches: 5. This CDR3 has 15 amino acids. The CDR3 here is CASSPDRGSYNEQFF. For the CDR3, the DNA is TGTGCCAGCAGTCCCGACAGGGGGAGCTACAATGAGCAGTTCTTC.